Listed below are T cell receptor beta chains from one sample, sequenced in a study of patients and donors after allogeneic stem cell transplantation. Using its own MiXCR run on the RT-PCR reads, TCRdb lists one record per CDR3 protein. The data contain about 960,000 distinct CDR3 sequences, roughly 17% of them singletons. The specimen was blood, either unsorted or a sorted T cell fraction (not recorded which). These receptors all stem from a human donor who was either an allogeneic HSCT recipient or a stem cell or donor lymphocyte infusion donor (not recorded which). It is not recorded whose cells these are; they may come from a transplant donor. Each CDR3 is given with its conserved first and last residue. The order of the fields is D gene, clone size, J gene, V gene, CDR3 protein, CDR3 DNA. A D gene is named only where the DNA matches it firmly. The size field is filled for only some rows; it gives once, few, many or a size class.

D gene: TRBD1
clone size: few
J gene: TRBJ2-3
V gene: TRBV20-1
CDR3 protein: CSARAPMDRVYPTDTQYF
CDR3 DNA: TGCAGTGCTAGAGCTCCCATGGACAGGGTATACCCGACAGATACGCAGTATTTT

D gene: TRBD2
clone size: few
J gene: TRBJ2-5
V gene: TRBV2
CDR3 protein: CASSSIAGETQYF
CDR3 DNA: TGTGCCAGCAGTAGCATAGCGGGAGAGACCCAGTACTTC

D gene: -
clone size: -
J gene: TRBJ1-2
V gene: TRBV5-1
CDR3 protein: CASSGSEYYGYTF
CDR3 DNA: TGCGCCAGCAGTGGCAGCGAGTACTATGGCTACACCTTC

D gene: -
clone size: many
J gene: TRBJ2-2
V gene: TRBV4-1
CDR3 protein: CASSQPIPGLSTGELFF
CDR3 DNA: TGCGCCAGCAGCCAACCAATTCCGGGACTTAGCACCGGGGAGCTGTTTTTT

D gene: -
clone size: few
J gene: TRBJ1-6
V gene: TRBV20-1
CDR3 protein: CSAREAGLEYSPLHF
CDR3 DNA: TGCAGTGCTAGAGAAGCGGGACTTGAGTACTCACCCCTCCACTTT

D gene: TRBD2
clone size: -
J gene: TRBJ2-5
V gene: TRBV20-1
CDR3 protein: CSATIAAGGETQYF
CDR3 DNA: TGCAGTGCTACTATAGCCGCGGGAGGGGAGACCCAGTACTTC

D gene: TRBD2
clone size: few
J gene: TRBJ2-3
V gene: TRBV12-3/TRBV12-4
CDR3 protein: CASSLGLWGLADTDTQYF
CDR3 DNA: TGTGCCAGCAGTTTAGGGTTGTGGGGACTAGCGGACACAGATACGCAGTATTTT

D gene: -
clone size: few
J gene: TRBJ2-7
V gene: TRBV9
CDR3 protein: CASSVSAGRTYEQYF
CDR3 DNA: TGTGCCAGCAGCGTATCGGCGGGGCGAACCTACGAGCAGTACTTC

D gene: -
clone size: -
J gene: TRBJ1-3
V gene: TRBV3-1
CDR3 protein: CASSSTGNGAGNTIYF
CDR3 DNA: TGTGCCAGCAGCTCTACAGGGAATGGAGCTGGAAACACCATATATTTT

D gene: TRBD1
clone size: few
J gene: TRBJ2-7
V gene: TRBV10-3
CDR3 protein: CATEGQVTYEQYF
CDR3 DNA: TGTGCCACCGAGGGACAGGTTACCTACGAGCAGTACTTC

D gene: -
clone size: -
J gene: TRBJ1-2
V gene: TRBV24-1
CDR3 protein: CATSGGGGAWGYTF
CDR3 DNA: TGTGCCACCAGTGGAGGAGGGGGAGCGTGGGGCTACACCTTC

D gene: -
clone size: few
J gene: TRBJ1-5
V gene: TRBV11-2
CDR3 protein: CASSRVGSSNQPQHF
CDR3 DNA: TGTGCCAGCAGCCGCGTCGGAAGTAGCAATCAGCCCCAGCATTTT

D gene: -
clone size: -
J gene: TRBJ2-5
V gene: TRBV19
CDR3 protein: CASSKGRRARGSVETQYF
CDR3 DNA: TGTGCCAGTAGTAAGGGACGGCGGGCCAGGGGATCCGTCGAGACCCAGTACTTC

D gene: TRBD1
clone size: -
J gene: TRBJ1-5
V gene: TRBV19
CDR3 protein: CASSIPRDSYNQPQHF
CDR3 DNA: TGTGCCAGTAGTATTCCGAGGGACAGTTACAATCAGCCCCAGCATTTT

D gene: TRBD1
clone size: many
J gene: TRBJ2-3
V gene: TRBV12-3/TRBV12-4
CDR3 protein: CASSSYRGGDTQYF
CDR3 DNA: TGTGCCAGCAGTTCCTACAGGGGCGGAGATACGCAGTATTTT

D gene: -
clone size: -
J gene: TRBJ2-7
V gene: TRBV7-9
CDR3 protein: CASRTNHEQYF
CDR3 DNA: TGTGCCAGCAGGACGAACCACGAGCAGTACTTC

D gene: TRBD2
clone size: -
J gene: TRBJ2-7
V gene: TRBV12-3/TRBV12-4
CDR3 protein: CASSLPGLAGGREQYF
CDR3 DNA: TGTGCCAGCAGTCTCCCAGGACTAGCGGGAGGGAGGGAGCAGTACTTC

D gene: TRBD1
clone size: -
J gene: TRBJ1-2
V gene: TRBV12-3/TRBV12-4
CDR3 protein: CASSPGTGTYGYTF
CDR3 DNA: TGTGCCAGCAGTCCCGGGACAGGGACCTATGGCTACACCTTC

D gene: -
clone size: -
J gene: TRBJ2-1
V gene: TRBV19
CDR3 protein: CASSPQPSRDTTRNEQFF
CDR3 DNA: TGTGCCAGTAGTCCACAACCTTCGCGGGACACAACCCGAAATGAGCAGTTCTTC

D gene: -
clone size: -
J gene: TRBJ1-4
V gene: TRBV5-8
CDR3 protein: CASNNPGAGLQLFF
CDR3 DNA: TGTGCCAGCAACAACCCGGGAGCCGGCTTACAACTGTTTTTT

D gene: TRBD2
clone size: -
J gene: TRBJ2-1
V gene: TRBV6-1
CDR3 protein: CASRGTSVPSSYNEQFF
CDR3 DNA: TGTGCCAGCAGGGGGACTAGCGTACCTAGCTCCTACAATGAGCAGTTCTTC

D gene: TRBD1
clone size: -
J gene: TRBJ1-2
V gene: TRBV11-3
CDR3 protein: CASSQRGRYGYTF
CDR3 DNA: TGTGCCAGCAGCCAAAGGGGGCGTTATGGCTACACCTTC